This TCR beta chain was profiled in a study of PD-L1 blockade in urothelial cancer (dated by TCRdb to the late 2010s). As for the study more broadly: All patients started therapy in about 2014 and received atezolizumab 1,200 mg intravenously every 3 weeks. Patients had an ECOG performance status of 0 or 1 and had received between 0 and 3 prior chemotherapy regimens. Blood samples were analyzed at 3 weeks after treatment start (second dose) and at 6 weeks after treatment start. An exploratory multi-omic analysis was conducted of the somatic, immune and clinical correlates of response to PD-L1 blockade with atezolizumab in urothelial cancer. Nine patients reached durable clinical benefit, while fewer than 25 patients did not. Pretreatment tumor samples, along with matched peripheral blood collected serially before and after atezolizumab treatment, underwent TCR sequencing. Durable clinical benefit was defined as progression-free survival longer than 6 months, and TCR features were also tested against progression-free and overall survival. About 90% of the roughly 29 patients were identified as males with urothelial cancer of bladder origin, and a prior smoking history was reported by 18 of 29 patients. Twenty-nine patients had pretreatment blood TCR-seq, around 25 had at least one posttreatment blood collection, and around 25 had tumor TCR-seq. In the same patients, whole exome sequencing and RNA sequencing of pretreatment tumors were performed in addition to TCR sequencing. Blood samples yielded a median of 141,255 T cells and around 83,000 unique TCRs, with median clonality roughly 0.082.

A remark on this clone: Its binding antigen is unknown. The sample holds no much larger clone one base away, and base qualities are not on file.

The paper's findings and limits, for the study overall: Improved progression-free and overall survival was associated with having pretreatment peripheral blood TCR clonality below the median. Because the sample size was small (n = 29) and many of the analyses were exploratory, the results are meant to be hypothesis-generating. Greater expansion of tumor-associated TCR clones in peripheral blood 3 weeks after the start of treatment was observed in patients with durable benefit (n of about 20, p = 0.022).

Synthetic TCR analog templates were spiked into each PCR so that absolute template abundance could be estimated from read counts. Using the immunoSEQ assay, TCRbeta CDR3 regions were amplified from genomic DNA with bias-controlled V and J gene primers. Sequencing of rearranged TCRbeta segments was performed at approximately 20X coverage. As for how the authors treated the data: Clustering was used to correct sequencing errors, and CDR3s were annotated against IMGT so that V, D and J genes could be assigned. Downstream analyses used only productive TCRbeta rearrangements, leaving out any out-of-frame or stop-codon sequences. To compute clonality, Shannon entropy was normalized by the log of the number of unique productive sequences and then subtracted from one. Clones differing between time points or between blood and tumor were identified using Fisher's exact test with Benjamini-Hochberg correction, with an adjusted p below 0.01 applied as the threshold. TCRdb holds this immuneACCESS table with in-frame rearrangements only. Some clones are missing; in checked studies, unresolved V genes explain under half, and the rest has no known cause. The DNA gave D and trimming, while V, J and clone size come from that table. The sample table contains 85,000 to 95,000 clones; only one count was recorded for roughly 90% of them. Roughly 0.88% of the sample goes to the ten largest clones.

The time point label here, explained by the study, means: pretreatment peripheral blood. A cohort of about 31 patients with locally advanced or metastatic urothelial carcinoma, treated at Memorial Sloan Kettering on a trial protocol, was included. Peripheral blood mononuclear cells were collected pretreatment and during treatment, at between 1 and 8 total time points per patient. The Qiagen DNeasy Blood extraction kit was used to purify genomic DNA from total PBMCs and tumor samples. PBMCs were collected pretreatment and during treatment and were isolated and stored as previously described. CDR1 and CDR2 are read off the germline V gene (reference sequence) as MNHEY and SMNVEV. Deletion took 10 bases off V and 9 bases off J, with a span of 16 bases between the germline ends. The CDR3 runs 12 amino acids, cysteine and phenylalanine included. Only CDR3 DNA is held: 36 bases, read in frame from base 1.

This TCR was sampled from a woman at least 80 years old with urothelial cancer. This specimen was PBMCs, taken around atezolizumab (anti-PD-L1) treatment. The sequence links TRBV27 to TRBJ2-4, and possibly TRBD1, on 7 matching bases. The CDR3 protein is CATVTGRGIQYF. In nucleotide form, the sequence is TGTGCCACCGTGACAGGGCGGGGCATTCAGTACTTC.